Shown below are 16 T cell receptor beta chains from a single sample sequenced in a study of shared clonotypes between healthy human individuals. Profiled with immunoSEQ multiplex PCR; TCRdb holds only in-frame clones, not every one. The sample gives about 590,000 clones, 95% of which show up once; 0.11% is in the top ten. Terminally differentiated effector memory CD45RA+ cells were excluded by CCR7 positive selection of CD45RO-negative cells. The material sequenced was naive CD8+ T cells sorted from blood. These receptors all come from a woman aged 30 to 39 in good health.

The chain employs TRBV11-2 and TRBJ2-3; tentative D call: TRBD2 (6 bases). The germline gives CDR1 SGHAT, CDR2 FQNNGV. This CDR3 has 16 residues. The V gene lost 5 bases and the J gene lost 0 bases, with 15 bases spanning the gap. In nucleotides, the CDR3 is TGTGCCAGCAGCCAATCTATTAGCGGTAGCACAGATACGCAGTATTTT. This sequence encodes CASSQSISGSTDTQYF.

The chain couples TRBV7-9 to TRBJ1-1; D is perhaps TRBD1 (5 bases). V lost 4 bases and J lost 9, with 15 bases in between. The CDR3 has 13 amino acids. Germline V gene lookup returns CDR1 SEHNR and CDR2 FQNEAQ (reference sequence). Written as DNA, the CDR3 is TGTGCCAGCAGCTACGGGGGAGGGGATAAAGCTTTCTTT. Translation gives CASSYGGGDKAFF.

The rearrangement links TRBV2 to TRBJ1-1; 8 nucleotides match TRBD1. The CDR3 runs 14 residues. Germline CDR1 SNHLY, CDR2 FYNNEI. Trimming cost V 3 bases and J 4 bases; bases outside gene matches: 4. Written as DNA, the CDR3 is TGTGCCAGCAGTGACCAGGACAGGGTCACTGAAGCTTTCTTT. It encodes CASSDQDRVTEAFF.

The chain employs TRBV5-5 and TRBJ1-2, with D tentatively TRBD1 (6 bases). Germline V gives CDR1 SGHKS, CDR2 YYEKEE (reference sequence). The CDR3 runs to 14 residues. V lost 0 bases, J lost 6 bases, and 12 bases lay in between. This chain's CDR3 is CASSLGTGWHGYTF. CDR3 nucleotide sequence: TGTGCCAGCAGCTTGGGAACAGGGTGGCATGGCTACACCTTC.

The chain couples TRBV19 to TRBJ2-6; D may correspond to TRBD1 or TRBD2 (5 bases each). The CDR3 contains 15 residues. Germline CDR1 is LNHDA and CDR2 is SQIVND (reference sequence). Trimming took off 1 base at V and 4 bases at J, with 8 bases between the two ends. The CDR3 region has the DNA TGTGCCAGTAGTATAGCAGGGACGGGGGCCAACGTCCTGACTTTC. Residues: CASSIAGTGANVLTF.

This clone has just a few counts. Other DNA sequences of this sample code for an identical CDR3. This chain links TRBV19 with TRBJ1-5; D is unresolved. CDR3 length: 12 residues. The germline gives CDR1 LNHDA, CDR2 SQIVND (reference sequence). The V end was cut by 3 bases, the J end by 4 bases, with 4 bases between. CDR3 nucleotide sequence: TGTGCCAGTAGTATCAGTAATCAGCCCCAGCATTTT. Protein: CASSISNQPQHF.

This clone was found once. This chain links TRBV9 with TRBJ2-2; the D gene is possibly TRBD2 (5 bases). V shed 1 base and J shed 3 bases, with 22 bases lying between them. This CDR3 contains 19 residues. The germline V gene encodes CDR1 SGDLS and CDR2 YYNGEE. In DNA form, the CDR3 reads TGTGCCAGCAGCGTACAGTCCGGGTCTTCGGGGAGCTACACCGGGGAGCTGTTTTTT. Its protein is CASSVQSGSSGSYTGELFF.

The chain employs TRBV29-1 and TRBJ2-5; a possible D gene is TRBD1 (5 bases). V lost 0 bases and J 7 bases, leaving 21 bases between the germline ends. Germline V gene data show CDR1 as SQVTM and CDR2 as ANQGSEA. The CDR3 is 16 residues long. The CDR3 region has the DNA TGCAGCGTTGAAGATGTTGAGTTGACAGTCTTCGTGACCCAGTACTTC. Protein: CSVEDVELTVFVTQYF.

This clone was observed a single time. Within the sample, other DNA sequences also encode this same CDR3. The genes are TRBV19 and TRBJ2-7; D gene unclear. The CDR3 is 15 amino acids. V dropped 3 bases and J dropped 1 base, with 13 bases sitting between them. Germline CDR1 LNHDA, CDR2 SQIVND (reference sequence). This CDR3 reads CASSMLAGTSYEQYF. CDR3 DNA sequence: TGTGCCAGTAGTATGTTGGCAGGTACTTCCTACGAGCAGTACTTC.

The chain couples TRBV28 to TRBJ2-3, with D tentatively TRBD1 or TRBD2 (5 bases each). Germline CDR1 reads MDHEN; CDR2 reads SYDVKM. The CDR3 has 15 amino acids. Trimming took off 4 bases at V and 6 bases at J, with 17 bases between the two ends. The chain's CDR3 is CASSSSRDQMDTQYF. CDR3 coding DNA: TGTGCCAGCAGTTCCTCCCGGGACCAAATGGATACGCAGTATTTT. Full variable domain (remainder filled in from reference TRBV28 and TRBJ2-3): DVKVTQSSRYLVKRTGEKVFLECVQDMDHENMFWYRQDPGLGLRLIYFSYDVKMKEKGDIPEGYSVSREKKERFSLILESASTNQTSMYLCASSSSRDQMDTQYFGPGTRLTVL.

The rearrangement links TRBV4-1 to TRBJ2-1, with TRBD1 matching 7 bases. V gave up 4 bases and J gave up 3 bases; unmatched junction bases: 6. CDR3 length equals 15 residues. Germline CDR1 MGHRA, CDR2 YSYEKL. CDR3 protein: CASSPTSGGYNEQFF. As DNA, the CDR3 is TGCGCCAGCAGCCCGACTTCAGGGGGCTACAATGAGCAGTTCTTC.

The chain is built from TRBV30 and TRBJ2-5, with D uncertain. V was clipped by 1 base and J by 4 bases, with 16 bases between them. Germline CDR1 is GTSNPN and CDR2 is SVGIG (reference sequence). The CDR3 length is 15 residues. In nucleotides, the CDR3 is TGTGCCTGGAGTGCGGCGGCCACTACTGGAGAGACCCAGTACTTC. Translated, it gives CAWSAAATTGETQYF.

This clone was found once. This same CDR3 is encoded by further DNA sequences in the sample. The rearrangement uses TRBV27 and TRBJ1-1; TRBD1 matches at 7 bases. V trimming: 2 bases; J trimming: 0 bases; junction bases outside the gene matches: 0. The CDR3 is made up of 14 amino acids. CDR1 and CDR2 (germline): MNHEY, SMNVEV (reference sequence). CDR3 sequence (DNA): TGTGCCAGCAGTTTAGGGACAGTGAACACTGAAGCTTTCTTT. Encoded protein: CASSLGTVNTEAFF.

CDR3 bases: TGTGCCAGCAGTTTACCCCCTTCGGATGAGCAGTTCTTC. Translated, it gives CASSLPPSDEQFF. The J gene is TRBJ2-1, the V gene TRBV28; D is undetermined. Trimming left V 2 bases short and J 8 bases short, with 10 bases between. Germline CDR1 is MDHEN and CDR2 is SYDVKM. CDR3 length: 13 amino acids.

This clone occurred once. V usage is TRBV27 and J usage is TRBJ2-3, with D hard to call. CDR1 and CDR2 from the germline V gene are MNHEY and SMNVEV (reference sequence). This CDR3 region has 12 residues. The V and J ends lost 7 bases and 0 bases respectively, with 5 bases between them. The CDR3 protein is CASIGSTDTQYF. CDR3 nucleotides: TGTGCCAGCATCGGAAGCACAGATACGCAGTATTTT.

The chain recombines TRBV19 with TRBJ2-7, with 14 positions matching TRBD2. V lost 5 bases and J lost 3; bases outside the gene matches: 3. CDR3 length: 15 residues. Germline lookup yields CDR1 LNHDA and CDR2 SQIVND (reference sequence). CDR3 loop: CASSFGLAGGYEQYF. The CDR3 DNA reads as TGTGCCAGTAGTTTTGGACTAGCGGGAGGCTACGAGCAGTACTTC. Variable domain in full (rest from reference TRBV19 and TRBJ2-7): DGGITQSPKYLFRKEGQNVTLSCEQNLNHDAMYWYRQDPGQGLRLIYYSQIVNDFQKGDIAEGYSVSREKKESFPLTVTSAQKNPTAFYLCASSFGLAGGYEQYFGPGTRLTVT.